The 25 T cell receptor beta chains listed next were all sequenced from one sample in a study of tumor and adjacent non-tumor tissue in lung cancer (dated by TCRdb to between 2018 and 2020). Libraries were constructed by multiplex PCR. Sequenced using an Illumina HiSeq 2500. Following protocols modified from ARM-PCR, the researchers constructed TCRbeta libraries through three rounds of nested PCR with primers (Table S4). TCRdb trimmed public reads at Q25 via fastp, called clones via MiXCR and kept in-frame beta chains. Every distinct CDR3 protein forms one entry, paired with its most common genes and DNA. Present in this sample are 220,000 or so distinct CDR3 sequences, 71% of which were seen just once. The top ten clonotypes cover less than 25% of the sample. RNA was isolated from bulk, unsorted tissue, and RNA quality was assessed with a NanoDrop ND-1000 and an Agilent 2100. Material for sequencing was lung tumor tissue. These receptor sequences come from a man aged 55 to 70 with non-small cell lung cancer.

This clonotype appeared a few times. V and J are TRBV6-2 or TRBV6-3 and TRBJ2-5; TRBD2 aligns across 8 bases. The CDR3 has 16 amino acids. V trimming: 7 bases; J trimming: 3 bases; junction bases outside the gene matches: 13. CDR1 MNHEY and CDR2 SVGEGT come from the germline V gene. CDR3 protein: CASTPSPAGVEETQYF. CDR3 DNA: TGTGCCAGCACCCCCTCCCCAGCGGGAGTTGAAGAGACCCAGTACTTC.

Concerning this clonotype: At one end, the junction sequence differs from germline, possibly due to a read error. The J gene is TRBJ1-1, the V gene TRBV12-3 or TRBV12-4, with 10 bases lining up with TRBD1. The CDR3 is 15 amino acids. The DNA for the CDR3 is TGTGCCAGCAGGCGGACAGGGGGGACGAACACTGAATCTTTCTTT. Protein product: CASRRTGGTNTESFF.

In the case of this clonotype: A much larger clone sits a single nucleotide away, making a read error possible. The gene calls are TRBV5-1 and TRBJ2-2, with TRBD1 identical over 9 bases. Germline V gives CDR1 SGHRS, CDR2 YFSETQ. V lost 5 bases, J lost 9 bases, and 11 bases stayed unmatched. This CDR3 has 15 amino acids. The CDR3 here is CASSRQGDLTRELFF. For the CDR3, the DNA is TGCGCCAGCAGTCGACAGGGGGATTTGACCAGGGAGCTGTTTTTT.

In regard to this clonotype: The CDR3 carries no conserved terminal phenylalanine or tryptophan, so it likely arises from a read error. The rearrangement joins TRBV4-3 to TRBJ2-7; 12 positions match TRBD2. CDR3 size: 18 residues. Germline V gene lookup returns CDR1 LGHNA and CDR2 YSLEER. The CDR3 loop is CASSPYVASGRATYEQYL. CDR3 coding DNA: TGTGCCAGCAGCCCTTACGTGGCTAGCGGGAGGGCCACCTACGAGCAGTACTTA.

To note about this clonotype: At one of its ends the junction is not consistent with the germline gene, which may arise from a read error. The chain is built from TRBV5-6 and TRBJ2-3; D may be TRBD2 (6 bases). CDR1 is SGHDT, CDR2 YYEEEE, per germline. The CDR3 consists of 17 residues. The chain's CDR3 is CANSLGLASLVLDTQYF. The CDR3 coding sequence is TGTGCCAACAGCTTGGGACTGGCAAGTCTTGTTCTCGATACACAGTATTTT.

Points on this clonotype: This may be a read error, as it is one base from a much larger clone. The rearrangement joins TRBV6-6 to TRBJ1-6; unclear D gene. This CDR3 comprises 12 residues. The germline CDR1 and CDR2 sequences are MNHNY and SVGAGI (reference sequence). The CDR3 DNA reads TGTGCCAGCAGTTATGGCAGAGCACCCATCCACTTT. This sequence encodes CASSYGRAPIHF.

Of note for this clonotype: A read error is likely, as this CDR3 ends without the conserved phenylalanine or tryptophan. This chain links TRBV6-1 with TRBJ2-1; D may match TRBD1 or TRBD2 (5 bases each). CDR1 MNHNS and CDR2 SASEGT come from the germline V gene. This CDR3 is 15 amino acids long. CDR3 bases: TGTGCCATCCGACAGACTCCTAGCTCCTACAGTGAGCAGTTCTTG. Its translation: CAIRQTPSSYSEQFL.

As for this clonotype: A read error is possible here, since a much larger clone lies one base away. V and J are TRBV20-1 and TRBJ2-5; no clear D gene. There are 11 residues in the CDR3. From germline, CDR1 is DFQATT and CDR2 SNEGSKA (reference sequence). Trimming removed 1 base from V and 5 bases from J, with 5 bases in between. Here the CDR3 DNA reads TGCAGTGCTAGAGCCTGGGAGACCCAGTACTTC. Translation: CSARAWETQYF.

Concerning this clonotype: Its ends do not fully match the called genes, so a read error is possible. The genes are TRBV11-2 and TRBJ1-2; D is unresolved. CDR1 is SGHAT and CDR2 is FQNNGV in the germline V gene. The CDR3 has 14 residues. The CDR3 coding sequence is TGTGCCAGCAACTTAGGTGCAAGTACATCTGGCTACACCTTC. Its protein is CASNLGASTSGYTF.

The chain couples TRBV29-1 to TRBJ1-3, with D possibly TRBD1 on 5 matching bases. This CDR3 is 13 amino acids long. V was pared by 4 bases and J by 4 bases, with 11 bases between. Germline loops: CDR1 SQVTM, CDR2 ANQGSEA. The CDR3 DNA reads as TGCAGCGTTGTGCAGGGAAGCGGAAACACCATATATTTT. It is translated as CSVVQGSGNTIYF.

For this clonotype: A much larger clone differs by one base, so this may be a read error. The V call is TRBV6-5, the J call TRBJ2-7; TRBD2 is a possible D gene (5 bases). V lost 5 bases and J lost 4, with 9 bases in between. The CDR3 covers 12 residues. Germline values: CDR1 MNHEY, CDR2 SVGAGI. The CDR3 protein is CASSPGWYEQYF. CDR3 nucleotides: TGTGCCAGCAGTCCGGGATGGTACGAGCAGTACTTC.

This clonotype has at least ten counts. The CDR3: CASSLTGSETQYF. The CDR3 DNA reads TGTGCCAGCAGTCTTACAGGGTCAGAGACCCAGTACTTC. The chain is built from TRBV6-1 and TRBJ2-5; maybe TRBD1 (6 bases). The CDR3 length is 13 residues. V lost 5 bases, J lost 4 bases, and 11 bases lay in between. The V gene's germline CDR1 is MNHNS and CDR2 SASEGT.

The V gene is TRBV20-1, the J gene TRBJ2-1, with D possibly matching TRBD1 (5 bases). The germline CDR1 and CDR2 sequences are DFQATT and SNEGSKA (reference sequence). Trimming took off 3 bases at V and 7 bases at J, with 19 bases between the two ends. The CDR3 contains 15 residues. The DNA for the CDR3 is TGCAGTGCTAGCTACAGGACCAGCTTTTCTAATGAGCAGTTCTTC. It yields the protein CSASYRTSFSNEQFF.

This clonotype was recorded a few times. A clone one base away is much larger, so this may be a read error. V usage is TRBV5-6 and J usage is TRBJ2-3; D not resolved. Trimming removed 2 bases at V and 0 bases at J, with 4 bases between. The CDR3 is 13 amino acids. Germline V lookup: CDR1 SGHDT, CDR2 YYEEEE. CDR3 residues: CASSLWSTDTQYF. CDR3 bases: TGTGCCAGCAGCTTATGGAGCACAGATACGCAGTATTTT.

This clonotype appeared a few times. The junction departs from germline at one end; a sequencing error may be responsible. Here the CDR3 reads CASKGAVAGDTIYF. The CDR3 coding sequence is TGTGCCAGCAAGGGGGCAGTTGCTGGAGACACTATATATTTT. The V and J genes are TRBV6-5 and TRBJ1-3, with 7 bases matching TRBD1. This CDR3 spans 14 amino acids. Germline V gene sequence: CDR1 MNHEY, CDR2 SVGAGI.

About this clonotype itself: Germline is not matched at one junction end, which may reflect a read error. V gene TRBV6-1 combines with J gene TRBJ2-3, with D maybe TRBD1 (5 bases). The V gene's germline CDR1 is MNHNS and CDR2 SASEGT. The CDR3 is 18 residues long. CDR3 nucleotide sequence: TGTGCCAGTAGTGAAAGGTTTGATGGGGCCATGTCCACAGATACGCAGTATTTT. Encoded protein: CASSERFDGAMSTDTQYF.

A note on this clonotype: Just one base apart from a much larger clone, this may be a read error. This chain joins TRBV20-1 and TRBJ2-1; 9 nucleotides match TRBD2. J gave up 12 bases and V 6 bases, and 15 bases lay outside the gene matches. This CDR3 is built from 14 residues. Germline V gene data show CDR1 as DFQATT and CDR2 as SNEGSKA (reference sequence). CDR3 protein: CSAIPRLAEGGQFF. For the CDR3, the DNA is TGCAGTGCAATACCGCGACTAGCGGAAGGAGGGCAGTTCTTC.

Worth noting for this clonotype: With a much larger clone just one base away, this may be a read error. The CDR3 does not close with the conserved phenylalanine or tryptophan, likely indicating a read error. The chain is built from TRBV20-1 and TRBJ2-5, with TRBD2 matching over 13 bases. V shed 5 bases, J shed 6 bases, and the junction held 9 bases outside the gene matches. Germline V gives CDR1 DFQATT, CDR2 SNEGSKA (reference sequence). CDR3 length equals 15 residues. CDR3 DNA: TGCAGTGCTGAGCAACTAGCGGGAGGGCCGAAGACCCAGTACCTC. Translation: CSAEQLAGGPKTQYL.

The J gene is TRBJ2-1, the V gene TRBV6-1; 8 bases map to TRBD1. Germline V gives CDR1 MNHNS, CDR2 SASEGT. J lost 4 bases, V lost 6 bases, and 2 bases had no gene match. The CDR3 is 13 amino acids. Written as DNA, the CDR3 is TGTGCCAGCAGAAGACAGGGGTACAATGAGCAGTTCTTC. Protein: CASRRQGYNEQFF.

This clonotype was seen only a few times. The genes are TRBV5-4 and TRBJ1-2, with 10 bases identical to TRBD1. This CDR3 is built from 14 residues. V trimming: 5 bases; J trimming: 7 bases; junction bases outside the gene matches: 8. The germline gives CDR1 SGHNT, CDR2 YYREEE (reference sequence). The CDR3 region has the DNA TGTGCCAGCAGTCGGGACAGGGGATTTGGTGGCTACACCTTC. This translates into CASSRDRGFGGYTF.

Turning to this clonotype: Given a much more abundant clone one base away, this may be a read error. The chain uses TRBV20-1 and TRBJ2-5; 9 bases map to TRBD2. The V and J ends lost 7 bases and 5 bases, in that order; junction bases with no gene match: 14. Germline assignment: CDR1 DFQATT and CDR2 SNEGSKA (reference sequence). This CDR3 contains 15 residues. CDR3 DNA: TGCAGTGTTATAGAACAAGCGGGAGGTTCTGAGACCCAGTACTTC. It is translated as CSVIEQAGGSETQYF.

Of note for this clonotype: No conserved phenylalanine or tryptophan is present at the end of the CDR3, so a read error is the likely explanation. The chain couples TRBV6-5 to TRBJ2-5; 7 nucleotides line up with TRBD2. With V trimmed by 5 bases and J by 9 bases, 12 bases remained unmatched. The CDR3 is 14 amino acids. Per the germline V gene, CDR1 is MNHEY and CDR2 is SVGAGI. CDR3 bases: TGTGCCAGCAGTGATACCGAGACCGCGGGGGCCCAGTACCTT. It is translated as CASSDTETAGAQYL.

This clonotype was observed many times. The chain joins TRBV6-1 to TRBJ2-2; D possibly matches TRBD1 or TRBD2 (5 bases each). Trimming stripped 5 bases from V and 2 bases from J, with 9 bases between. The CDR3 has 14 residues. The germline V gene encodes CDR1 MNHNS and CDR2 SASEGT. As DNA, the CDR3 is TGTGCCAGCAGTTCCGGGACCAACACCGGGGAGCTGTTTTTT. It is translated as CASSSGTNTGELFF.

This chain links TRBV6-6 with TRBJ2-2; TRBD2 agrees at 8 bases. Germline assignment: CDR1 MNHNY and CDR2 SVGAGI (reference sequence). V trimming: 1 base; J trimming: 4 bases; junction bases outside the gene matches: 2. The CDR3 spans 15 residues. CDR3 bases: TGTGCCAGCAGTTACTACCGGGGGGGCACCGGGGAGCTGTTTTTT. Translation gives CASSYYRGGTGELFF.

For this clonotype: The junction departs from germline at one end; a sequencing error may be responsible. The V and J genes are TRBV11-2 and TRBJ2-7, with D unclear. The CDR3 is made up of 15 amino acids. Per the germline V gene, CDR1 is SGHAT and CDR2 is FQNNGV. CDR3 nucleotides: TGTGCCAGCTGCTTAGTTAGTACTCGAATGGGCGAGCAGTACTTC. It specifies CASCLVSTRMGEQYF.